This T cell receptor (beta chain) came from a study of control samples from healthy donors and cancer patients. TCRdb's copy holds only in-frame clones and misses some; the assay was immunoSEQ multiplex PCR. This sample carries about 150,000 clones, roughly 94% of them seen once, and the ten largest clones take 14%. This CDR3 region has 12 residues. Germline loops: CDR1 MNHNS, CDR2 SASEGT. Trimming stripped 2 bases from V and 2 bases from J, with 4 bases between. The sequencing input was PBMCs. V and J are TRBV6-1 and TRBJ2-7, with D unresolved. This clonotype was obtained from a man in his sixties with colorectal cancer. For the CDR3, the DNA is TGTGCCAGCAGTGAACTGACCTACGAGCAGTACTTC. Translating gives CASSELTYEQYF.